This is a list of T cell receptor beta chains from one sample in a study of blood T cell repertoires in COVID-19. TCRdb's table, derived via immunoSEQ multiplex PCR, lists solely in-frame clones and lacks some. The table shows approximately 210,000 clones, with roughly 87% occurring only once. Sequenced: peripheral blood. The source of these receptors is a man between 35 and 55 years old with active or convalescent COVID-19. The conserved cysteine and the conserved F or W are not part of the CDR3 here.

ASSYGQNTEAF | TRBJ1-1 | TRBV6-5
ASSGFRGGTEAF | TRBJ1-1 | TRBV9
ASSFVGGGNQPQH | TRBJ1-5 | TRBV27
ASSIGTGLYYEQY | TRBJ2-7 | TRBV19
ASSESRTGGFNGYT | TRBJ1-2 | TRBV25-1
ASKRDRFYEQY | TRBJ2-7 | TRBV6-4
ASSLDSRLYNSPLH | TRBJ1-6 | TRBV28
ASSLRDSYEQY | TRBJ2-7 | TRBV28
ASSPDRGNNEQF | TRBJ2-1 | TRBV5-1
ASSRSSTDTQY | TRBJ2-3 | TRBV9
ASSLRPGAGNTEAF | TRBJ1-1 | TRBV28
ASSLAELIYGYT | TRBJ1-2 | TRBV5-8
ASSLGQGAGEQY | TRBJ2-7 | TRBV4-2
ASSLDPAPGPQH | TRBJ1-5 | TRBV5-1
ASSVDSYNEQF | TRBJ2-1 | TRBV9
SASLLSYT | TRBJ1-2 | TRBV20-1
ASSLVVRGGRIT | TRBJ1-2 | TRBV7-2
ASSDSIQRGYYNEQF | TRBJ2-1 | TRBV6-4
ASGTDPGDYGYT | TRBJ1-2 | TRBV28
ASSRQGGIQF | TRBJ2-1 | TRBV27
ASSRQRPGISTDTQY | TRBJ2-3 | TRBV7-2
ASTGASSNQPQH | TRBJ1-5 | TRBV2
ASSPYGLNTGELF | TRBJ2-2 | TRBV6-5
ASSQGPGDEKLF | TRBJ1-4 | TRBV4-1
ASRLAGGYTDTQY | TRBJ2-3 | TRBV5-1
ASSPRDRGARNEKLF | TRBJ1-4 | TRBV19
SVTPGTSNQPQH | TRBJ1-5 | TRBV29-1
ASSGTGVGQTEAF | TRBJ1-1 | TRBV5-1